This T cell receptor (beta chain) was captured by sequencing in a study of neurological immune-mediated disorders. Findings and limits, study-wide: Expanded clones shared no CDR3 amino acid sequences across subjects, suggesting private repertoires in all groups.

By 5'RACE with 10-nucleotide random UMIs, the cDNA was made. Whenever a sequencing run was performed, it yielded over 190 million TCR-beta sequences from 15-18 subjects. TCRdb reanalysed the 5' RACE reads using MiXCR and keeps one entry per CDR3 protein. The repertoire consists of tens of thousands of distinct CDR3 sequences, with approximately 10% occurring once and the leading ten covering 21%. A total of 2 million PBMCs stored at -80 degrees C provided the unsorted libraries. This clonotype was recorded at least ten times. The antigen is unknown. Input material: PBMCs. The receptor comes from a woman aged 40 to 55 with HTLV-1-associated myelopathy (HAM/TSP).

CDR3 in amino acids: CASSPGDRGLETQYF. CDR3 in DNA: TGTGCCAGCAGTCCAGGGGACAGGGGGCTTGAGACCCAGTACTTC. The chain employs TRBV27 and TRBJ2-5; 12 positions agree with TRBD1. The CDR3 length is 15 residues. The trim removed 5 bases at V and 5 bases at J, leaving 6 bases unmatched. CDR1 and CDR2 from the germline V gene are MNHEY and SMNVEV (reference sequence).